The present T cell receptor (beta chain) was sequenced within a study of T cell responses to AZD1222 COVID-19 vaccine. Germline V CDR1 and CDR2: SGHTA, FQGNSA. The CDR3 has 14 amino acids. With 5 bases clipped from V and 5 bases from J, the junction kept 2 bases outside the gene matches. The protocol was immunoSEQ multiplex PCR, while the TCRdb copy is restricted to in-frame clones and leaves out a portion. The sample consists of more than 120,000 clones, roughly 91% of them appearing once. The source is an adult in good health. The J gene is TRBJ1-4, the V gene TRBV7-2; TRBD1 agrees at 10 bases. Specimen: peripheral blood, collected on day 0 of AZD1222 vaccination. CDR3 protein: CASSPTGGNEKLFF. In nucleotides, the CDR3 is TGTGCCAGCAGCCCGACAGGGGGCAATGAAAAACTGTTTTTT.